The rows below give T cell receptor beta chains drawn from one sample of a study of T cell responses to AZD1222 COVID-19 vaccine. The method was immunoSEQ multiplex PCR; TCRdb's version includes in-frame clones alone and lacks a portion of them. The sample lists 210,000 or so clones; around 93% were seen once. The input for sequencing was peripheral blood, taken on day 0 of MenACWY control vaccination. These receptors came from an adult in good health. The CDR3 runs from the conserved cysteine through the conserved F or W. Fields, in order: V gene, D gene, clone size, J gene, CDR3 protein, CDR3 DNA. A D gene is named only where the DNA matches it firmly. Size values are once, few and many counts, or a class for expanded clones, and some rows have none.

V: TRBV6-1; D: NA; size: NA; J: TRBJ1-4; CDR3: CASSDDPGGKLFF; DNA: TGTGCCAGCAGTGACGACCCGGGGGGGAAACTGTTTTTT
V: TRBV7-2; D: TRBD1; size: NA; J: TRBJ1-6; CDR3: CASSRDRGDSPLHF; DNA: TGTGCCAGCAGCCGTGACAGGGGGGATTCACCCCTCCACTTT
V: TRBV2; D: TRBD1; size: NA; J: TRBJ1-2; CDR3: CASSGRQGGYGYTF; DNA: TGTGCCAGCAGTGGACGACAGGGAGGCTATGGCTACACCTTC
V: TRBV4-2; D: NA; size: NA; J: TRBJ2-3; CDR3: CASSQSWTGLTDTQYF; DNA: TGTGCCAGCAGCCAATCATGGACGGGCCTCACAGATACGCAGTATTTT
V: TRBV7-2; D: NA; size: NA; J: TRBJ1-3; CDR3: CASSLVPSSIPGNTIYF; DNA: TGTGCCAGCAGCTTAGTACCCTCCTCGATCCCTGGAAACACCATATATTTT
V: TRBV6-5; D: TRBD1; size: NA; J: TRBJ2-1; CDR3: CASGFRDRAYNEQFF; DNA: TGTGCCAGCGGATTCCGGGACAGGGCCTACAATGAGCAGTTCTTC
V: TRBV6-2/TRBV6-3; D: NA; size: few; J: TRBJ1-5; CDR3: CASSFLRAINQPQHF; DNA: TGTGCCAGCAGTTTTCTCAGGGCCATCAATCAGCCCCAGCATTTT
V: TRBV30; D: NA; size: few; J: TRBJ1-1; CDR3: CAWSVQPLAFF; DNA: TGTGCCTGGAGTGTACAACCTTTGGCTTTCTTT
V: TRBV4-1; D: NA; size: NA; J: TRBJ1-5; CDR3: CASSQDSVGYSNQPQHF; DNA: TGCGCCAGCAGCCAAGATTCGGTCGGATATAGCAATCAGCCCCAGCATTTT
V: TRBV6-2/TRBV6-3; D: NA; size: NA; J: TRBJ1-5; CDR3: CASSYRGDQPQHF; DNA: TGTGCCAGCAGTTACAGGGGGGATCAGCCCCAGCATTTT
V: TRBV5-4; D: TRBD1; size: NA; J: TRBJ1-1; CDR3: CASSLAGQDTEAFF; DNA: TGTGCCAGCAGCTTGGCGGGACAGGACACTGAAGCTTTCTTT
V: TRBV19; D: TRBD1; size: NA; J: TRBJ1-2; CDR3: CASSPDRAVFYGYTF; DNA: TGTGCCAGTAGTCCGGACAGGGCCGTCTTCTATGGCTACACCTTC
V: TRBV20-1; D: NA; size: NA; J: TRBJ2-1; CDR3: CSVPGDNEQFF; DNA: TGCAGTGTACCTGGCGACAATGAGCAGTTCTTC
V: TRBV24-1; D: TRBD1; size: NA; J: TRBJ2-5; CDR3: CATSPSGTGYETQYF; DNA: TGTGCCACCAGTCCGAGCGGGACAGGGTATGAGACCCAGTACTTC
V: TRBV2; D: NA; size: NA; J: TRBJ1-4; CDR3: CASRVSPNEKLFF; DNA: TGTGCCAGCAGAGTGAGCCCGAATGAAAAACTGTTTTTT
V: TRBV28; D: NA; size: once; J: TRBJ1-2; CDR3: CAWGPVYGYTF; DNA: TGTGCCTGGGGTCCCGTCTATGGCTACACCTTC
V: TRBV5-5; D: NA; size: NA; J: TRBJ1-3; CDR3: CASSLWGQGNTIYF; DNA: TGTGCCAGCAGCTTGTGGGGGCAAGGAAACACCATATATTTT
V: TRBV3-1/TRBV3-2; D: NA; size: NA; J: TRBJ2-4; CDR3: CASSPTVLAKNIQYF; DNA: TGTGCCAGCAGCCCGACAGTATTAGCCAAAAACATTCAGTACTTC
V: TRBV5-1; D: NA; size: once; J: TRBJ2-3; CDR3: CASSLGQGMSTDTQYF; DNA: TGCGCCAGCAGCTTAGGTCAGGGGATGAGCACAGATACGCAGTATTTT
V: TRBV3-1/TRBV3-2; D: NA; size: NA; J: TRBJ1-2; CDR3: CASSPGGGNGYTF; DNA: TGTGCCAGCAGCCCGGGGGGCGGGAACGGCTACACCTTC
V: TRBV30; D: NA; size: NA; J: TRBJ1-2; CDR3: CAWSVPPPLGSKDGYTF; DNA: TGTGCCTGGAGTGTACCCCCCCCCTTAGGGAGTAAGGATGGCTACACCTTC
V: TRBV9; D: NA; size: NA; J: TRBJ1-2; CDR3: CASSPQRGLNGYTF; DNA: TGTGCCAGCAGCCCGCAACGGGGGCTCAATGGCTACACCTTC
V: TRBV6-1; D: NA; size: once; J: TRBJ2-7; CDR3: CASSEAYRAVYEQYF; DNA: TGTGCCAGCAGTGAAGCGTATAGGGCCGTCTACGAGCAGTACTTC
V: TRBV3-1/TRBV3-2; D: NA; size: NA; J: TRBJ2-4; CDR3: CASSQVRGGASIQYF; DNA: TGTGCCAGCAGCCAAGTTCGTGGGGGGGCCAGCATTCAGTACTTC
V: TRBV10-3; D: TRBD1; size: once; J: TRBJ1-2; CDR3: CAISESGRKRGLDGYTF; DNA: TGTGCCATCAGTGAGTCGGGGAGGAAAAGGGGGCTCGATGGCTACACCTTC
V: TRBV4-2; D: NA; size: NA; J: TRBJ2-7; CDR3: CASSQEGSASSYEQYF; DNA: TGTGCCAGCAGCCAAGAGGGGTCGGCAAGCTCCTACGAGCAGTACTTC
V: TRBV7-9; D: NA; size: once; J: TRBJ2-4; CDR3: CASSTADIQYF; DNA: TGTGCCAGCAGCACGGCGGACATTCAGTACTTC
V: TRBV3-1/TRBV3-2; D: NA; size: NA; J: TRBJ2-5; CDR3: CASSQGTSRAETQYF; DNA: TGTGCCAGCAGCCAGGGGACCTCGCGAGCGGAGACCCAGTACTTC
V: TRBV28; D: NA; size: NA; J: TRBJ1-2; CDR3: CASVEGGGYGYTF; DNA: TGTGCCAGCGTTGAGGGGGGGGGCTATGGCTACACCTTC
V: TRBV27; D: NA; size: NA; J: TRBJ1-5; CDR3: CASGYASGNQPQHF; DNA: TGTGCCAGCGGGTATGCTAGCGGCAATCAGCCCCAGCATTTT
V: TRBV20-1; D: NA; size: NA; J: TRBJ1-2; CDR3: CSAPAYGYTF; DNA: TGCAGTGCTCCCGCCTATGGCTACACCTTC
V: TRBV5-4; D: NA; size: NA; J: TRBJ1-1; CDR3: CASSLGVTGGTEAFF; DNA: TGTGCCAGCAGCTTGGGGGTCACGGGGGGCACCGAAGCTTTCTTT
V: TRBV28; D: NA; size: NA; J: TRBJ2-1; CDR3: CASSLGIVCFF; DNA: TGTGCCAGCAGTTTAGGGATCGTTTGTTTCTTC
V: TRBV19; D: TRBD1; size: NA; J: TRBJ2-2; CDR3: CASTWRQGIGELFF; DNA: TGTGCCAGCACCTGGAGACAGGGAATCGGGGAGCTGTTTTTT
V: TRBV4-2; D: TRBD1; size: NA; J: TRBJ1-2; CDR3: CASSPTGVGYTF; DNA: TGTGCCAGCAGCCCCACAGGGGTAGGCTACACCTTC
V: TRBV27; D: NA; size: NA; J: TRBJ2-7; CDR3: CASSLPGVDEQYF; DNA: TGTGCCAGCAGTTTACCTGGGGTAGACGAGCAGTACTTC
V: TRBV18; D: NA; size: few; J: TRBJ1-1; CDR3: CASSPVGGWATEAFF; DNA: TGTGCCAGCTCACCCGTAGGGGGTTGGGCCACTGAAGCTTTCTTT
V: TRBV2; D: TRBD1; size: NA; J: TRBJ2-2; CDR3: CASTLTGTGVGELFF; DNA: TGTGCCAGCACCTTAACCGGGACAGGGGTCGGGGAGCTGTTTTTT
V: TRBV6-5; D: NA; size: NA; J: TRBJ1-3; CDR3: CASSYSSGAENTIYF; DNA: TGTGCCAGCAGTTACTCTTCGGGGGCTGAAAACACCATATATTTT
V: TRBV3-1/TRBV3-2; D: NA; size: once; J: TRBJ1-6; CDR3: CASSQDWSTNSPLHF; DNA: TGTGCCAGCAGCCAAGATTGGAGCACTAATTCACCCCTCCACTTT
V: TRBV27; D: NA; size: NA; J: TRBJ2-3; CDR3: CASTALPIRSTDTQYF; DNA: TGTGCCAGCACCGCCTTACCCATTAGGAGCACAGATACGCAGTATTTT
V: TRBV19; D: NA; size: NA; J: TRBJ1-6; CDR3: CASSKESYRGNSPLHF; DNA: TGTGCCAGTAGTAAGGAGTCGTACCGCGGCAATTCACCCCTCCACTTT
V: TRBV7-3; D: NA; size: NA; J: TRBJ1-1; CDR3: CASSPAGGNAFF; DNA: TGTGCCAGCAGCCCGGCGGGAGGGAATGCTTTCTTT
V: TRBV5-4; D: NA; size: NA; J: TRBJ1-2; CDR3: CASSLVEAGGYTF; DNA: TGTGCCAGCAGCTTGGTTGAGGCCGGTGGCTACACCTTC
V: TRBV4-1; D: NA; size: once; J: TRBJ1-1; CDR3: CASSQAGLGTEAFF; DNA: TGCGCCAGCAGCCAAGCGGGGTTGGGGACTGAAGCTTTCTTT
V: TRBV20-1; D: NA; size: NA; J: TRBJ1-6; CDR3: CSARGNSPLHF; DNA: TGCAGTGCTAGAGGAAATTCACCCCTCCACTTT
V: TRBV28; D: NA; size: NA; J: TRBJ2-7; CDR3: CASSLIYEQYF; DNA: TGTGCCAGCAGTCTAATATACGAGCAGTACTTC
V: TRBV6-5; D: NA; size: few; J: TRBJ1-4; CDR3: CASSRFTGLDEKLFF; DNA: TGTGCCAGCAGTAGATTCACAGGGCTCGACGAAAAACTGTTTTTT
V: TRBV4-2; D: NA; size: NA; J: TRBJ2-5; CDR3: CASSQDSSMGGLQTQYF; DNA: TGTGCCAGCAGCCAAGATTCCTCCATGGGGGGATTGCAGACCCAGTACTTC
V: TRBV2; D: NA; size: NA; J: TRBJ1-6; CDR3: CASIRGPGGNSPLHF; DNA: TGTGCCAGCATTCGCGGCCCCGGGGGTAATTCACCCCTCCACTTT
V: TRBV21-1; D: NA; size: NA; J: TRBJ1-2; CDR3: CASSKARVRGTGLGYTF; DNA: TGTGCCAGCAGCAAAGCTAGGGTAAGAGGGACCGGATTGGGCTACACCTTC
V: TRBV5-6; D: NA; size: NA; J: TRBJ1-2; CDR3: CASSLGAHHYGYTF; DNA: TGTGCCAGCAGCTTGGGAGCCCATCACTATGGCTACACCTTC
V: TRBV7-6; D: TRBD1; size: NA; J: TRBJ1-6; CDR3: CASSTAGQGSPLHF; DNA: TGTGCCAGCAGCACGGCGGGACAGGGTTCACCCCTCCACTTT
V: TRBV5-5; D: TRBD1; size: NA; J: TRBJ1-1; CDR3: CASSLSQGATEAFF; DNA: TGTGCCAGCAGCTTGTCGCAGGGGGCGACTGAAGCTTTCTTT
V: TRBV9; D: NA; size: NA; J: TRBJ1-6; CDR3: CASSVEAAYNSPLHF; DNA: TGTGCCAGCAGCGTCGAGGCTGCTTATAATTCACCCCTCCACTTT
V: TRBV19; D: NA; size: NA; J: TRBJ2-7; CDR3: CASSITYSGKHPYEQYF; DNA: TGTGCCAGTAGTATAACCTATTCAGGGAAACACCCCTACGAGCAGTACTTC
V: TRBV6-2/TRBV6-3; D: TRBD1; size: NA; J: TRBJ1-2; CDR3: CASSLPGQGLYGYTF; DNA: TGTGCCAGCAGCCTTCCGGGACAGGGCCTCTATGGCTACACCTTC
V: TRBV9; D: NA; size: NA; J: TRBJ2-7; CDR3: CASSANPGRDTYEQYF; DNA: TGTGCCAGCAGCGCAAACCCGGGACGGGACACCTACGAGCAGTACTTC
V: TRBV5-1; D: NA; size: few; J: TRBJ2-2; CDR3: CASSEGGTANTGELFF; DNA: TGCGCCAGCAGCGAGGGGGGGACAGCGAACACCGGGGAGCTGTTTTTT